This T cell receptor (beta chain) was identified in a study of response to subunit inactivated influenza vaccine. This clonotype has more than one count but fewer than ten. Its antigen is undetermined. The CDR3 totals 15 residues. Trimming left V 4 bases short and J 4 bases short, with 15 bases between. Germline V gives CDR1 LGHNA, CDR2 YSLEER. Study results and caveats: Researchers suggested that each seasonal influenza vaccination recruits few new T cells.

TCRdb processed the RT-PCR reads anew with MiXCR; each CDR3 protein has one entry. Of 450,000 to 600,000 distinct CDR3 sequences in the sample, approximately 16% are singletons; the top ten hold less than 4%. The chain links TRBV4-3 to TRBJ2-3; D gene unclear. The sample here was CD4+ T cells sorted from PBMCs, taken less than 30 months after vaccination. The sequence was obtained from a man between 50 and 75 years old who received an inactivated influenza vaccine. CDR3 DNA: TGCGCCAGCAGCCGAGACTTGAACCCCTCAGATACGCAGTATTTT. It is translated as CASSRDLNPSDTQYF.